These 18 T cell receptor beta chains share one sample of origin, sequenced in a study of cytomegalovirus exposure and HLA in healthy donors. 13 Jbeta primers and 60 Vbeta primers were used for the PCR. Clones were sequenced by immunoSEQ multiplex PCR, and TCRdb holds only the in-frame ones, with some missing. The sample shows 200,000 to 250,000 clones, around four fifths of them seen only once. The sequencing sample was made of PBMCs. The receptors were sampled from a male donor in good health and CMV-seronegative.

V is TRBV2 and J is TRBJ2-3; the match to TRBD1 covers 9 bases. Germline-derived CDR1 and CDR2 are SNHLY and FYNNEI. This CDR3 has 15 residues. The V gene end was trimmed by 4 bases and the J gene end by 0 bases; junction bases not matched to a gene: 2. CDR3 in DNA: TGTGCCAGCAGTGGACAGGGGGTGAGCACAGATACGCAGTATTTT. This encodes CASSGQGVSTDTQYF.

The chain has TRBV25-1 and TRBJ2-3; D might be TRBD2 (5 bases). The CDR3 extends over 15 amino acids. V shed 3 bases and J shed 0 bases, with 10 bases lying between them. The V gene's germline CDR1 is MGHDK and CDR2 SYGVNS. CDR3 sequence reads: CASSDWETSTDTQYF. As DNA, the CDR3 is TGTGCCAGCAGTGACTGGGAGACTAGCACAGATACGCAGTATTTT.

V is TRBV29-1 and J is TRBJ1-2; D not certain. V was pared by 1 base and J by 2 bases, with 11 bases between. The germline V gene has CDR1 SQVTM and CDR2 ANQGSEA. This CDR3 is built from 14 residues. In nucleotides, the CDR3 is TGCAGCGTTGAAGGGAGGAGGGAAAACTATGGCTACACCTTC. This codes for CSVEGRRENYGYTF. The full variable domain, in which reference TRBV29-1 and TRBJ1-2 provide the parts outside the CDR3, is SAVISQKPSRDICQRGTSLTIQCQVDSQVTMMFWYRQQPGQSLTLIATANQGSEATYESGFVIDKFPISRPNLTFSTLTVSNMSPEDSSIYLCSVEGRRENYGYTFGSGTRLTVV.

The rearrangement links TRBV28 to TRBJ2-1; D is uncertain. The V gene's germline CDR1 is MDHEN and CDR2 SYDVKM. V lost 6 bases and J lost 10, with 10 bases in between. This CDR3 spans 11 amino acids. The CDR3 reads CASSNFQEQFF. The CDR3 bases are TGTGCCAGCAGCAATTTTCAGGAGCAGTTCTTC. Filled out from reference TRBV28 and TRBJ2-1, the complete variable domain reads DVKVTQSSRYLVKRTGEKVFLECVQDMDHENMFWYRQDPGLGLRLIYFSYDVKMKEKGDIPEGYSVSREKKERFSLILESASTNQTSMYLCASSNFQEQFFGPGTRLTVL.

V is TRBV2 and J is TRBJ2-2, with D unresolved. CDR1 and CDR2 from the germline V gene are SNHLY and FYNNEI. The length of the CDR3 is 15 residues. Deletions cut 4 bases from V and 6 bases from J, with 15 bases between. The CDR3 sequence is CASSGSLKPPGELFF. The CDR3 DNA reads TGTGCCAGCAGTGGTTCCCTAAAACCCCCCGGGGAGCTGTTTTTT.

Concerning this clone itself: Other DNA sequences in the same sample also yield this CDR3. V gene TRBV9 combines with J gene TRBJ1-5, with D possibly TRBD1 on 6 matching bases. Germline V lookup: CDR1 SGDLS, CDR2 YYNGEE. CDR3 length: 13 residues. Trimming left V 3 bases short and J 3 bases short, with 7 bases between. The DNA for the CDR3 is TGTGCCAGCAGCGCAGGGGTCAATCAGCCCCAGCATTTT. Encoded protein: CASSAGVNQPQHF.

This clone showed up just a few times. A single base separates this from a much larger clone, so it may be a read error. Other DNA variants within this sample encode the same CDR3. V is TRBV2 and J is TRBJ1-5; 9 bases fit TRBD1. This CDR3 has 14 amino acids. Germline V gene sequence: CDR1 SNHLY, CDR2 FYNNEI. V shed 4 bases, J shed 4 bases, and the junction held 2 bases outside the gene matches. The CDR3 DNA is TGTGCCAGCAGTGGACAGGGGGGGAATCAGCCCCAGCATTTT. It is translated as CASSGQGGNQPQHF.

J is TRBJ2-3 and V is TRBV4-1; TRBD2 matches 9 bases. Looked up from germline, CDR1 is MGHRA and CDR2 is YSYEKL. The V and J ends lost 1 base and 6 bases, in that order; junction bases with no gene match: 11. CDR3 length: 17 amino acids. CDR3 nucleotide sequence: TGCGCCAGCAGCCAAGGAGGGCTAGCGGGAAGGGCGGATACGCAGTATTTT. It yields the protein CASSQGGLAGRADTQYF.

This clone was seen once. The CDR3 DNA is TGCAGCGTTGATCTGCGGGGAAGCACAGATACGCAGTATTTT. This codes for CSVDLRGSTDTQYF. The chain recombines TRBV29-1 with TRBJ2-3; D might be TRBD2 (6 bases). The CDR3 is made up of 14 amino acids. The ends were cut back, 3 bases at V and 0 bases at J, with 10 bases in the middle. The V gene's germline CDR1 is SQVTM and CDR2 ANQGSEA.

V gene TRBV19 combines with J gene TRBJ2-1; TRBD1 aligns across 7 bases. V shed 5 bases, J shed 0 bases, and the junction held 4 bases outside the gene matches. Germline CDR1 reads LNHDA; CDR2 reads SQIVND (reference sequence). This CDR3 is 15 amino acids long. The CDR3 bases are TGTGCCAGTAGTGCACAGGGGATCTCCTACAATGAGCAGTTCTTC. Translation gives CASSAQGISYNEQFF.

The CDR3 spells CASSRDSTDEQYF. Here the CDR3 DNA reads TGCGCCAGCAGCCGGGACAGTACGGACGAGCAGTACTTC. The gene calls are TRBV10-1 and TRBJ2-5; 7 bases match TRBD1. The closer fit of TRBJ2-7 to the DNA end suggests the J call may be wrong. There are 13 residues in the CDR3. Germline CDR1 WNHNN, CDR2 SYGVQD (reference sequence).

The chain employs TRBV6-5 and TRBJ1-5; TRBD1 aligns across 10 bases. With 4 bases clipped from V and 4 bases from J, the junction kept 4 bases outside the gene matches. Germline V gives CDR1 MNHEY, CDR2 SVGAGI. This CDR3 is 15 amino acids long. DNA of the CDR3: TGTGCCAGCAGTTCGGAGGGACAGGGGAATCAGCCCCAGCATTTT. It translates to CASSSEGQGNQPQHF.

The V gene is TRBV19, the J gene TRBJ2-3; D may be TRBD1 (6 bases). Germline V gene lookup returns CDR1 LNHDA and CDR2 SQIVND (reference sequence). V was cut by 7 bases and J by 1 base, with 9 bases left in between. The CDR3 is 13 residues long. CDR3 DNA: TGTGCCAGTACGACAGGAGGCACAGATACGCAGTATTTT. This encodes CASTTGGTDTQYF.

DNA of the CDR3: TGTGCCAGCAGTGAAATGGCTAGCGGACCCTACGAGCAGTACTTC. Its translation: CASSEMASGPYEQYF. The chain links TRBV2 to TRBJ2-7, with 7 bases aligning to TRBD2. The CDR3 length is 15 residues. Germline CDR1 SNHLY, CDR2 FYNNEI. After removal of 2 bases from V and 2 bases from J, the junction contained 6 bases not matched to a gene.

This chain connects TRBV5-1 to TRBJ1-2; 8 bases are shared with TRBD1. Trimming cost V 4 bases and J 2 bases; bases outside gene matches: 13. Per the germline V gene, CDR1 is SGHRS and CDR2 is YFSETQ. The length of the CDR3 is 17 residues. In nucleotides, the CDR3 is TGCGCCAGCAGCAAAAGGACAGGGTCGGAGACAAACTATGGCTACACCTTC. Its protein is CASSKRTGSETNYGYTF.

This clone was recorded once. Here the CDR3 reads CASSIGSERTRNEQFF. In DNA, the CDR3 is TGTGCCAGTAGTATCGGATCGGAAAGAACGAGGAATGAGCAGTTCTTC. The chain carries TRBV19 and TRBJ2-1; no definite D call. Trimming shortened V by 3 bases and J by 7 bases, and 19 bases separated the two germline ends. The germline CDR1 and CDR2 sequences are LNHDA and SQIVND (reference sequence). The CDR3 consists of 16 residues.

This sequence joins TRBV5-8 and TRBJ2-5; D may be TRBD1 (6 bases). This CDR3 is 15 amino acids long. Trimming left V 0 bases short and J 3 bases short, with 12 bases between. Per the germline V gene, CDR1 is SGHTS and CDR2 is YDEGEE. Here the CDR3 DNA reads TGTGCCAGCAGCTTGGGGCGGACAGCAAAAGAGACCCAGTACTTC. Protein sequence: CASSLGRTAKETQYF.

V gene TRBV13 combines with J gene TRBJ2-1; a weak D match, TRBD1 (6 bases). The length of the CDR3 is 13 residues. Germline V lookup: CDR1 PRHDT, CDR2 FYEKMQ (reference sequence). V was trimmed by 5 bases and J by 8 bases, leaving 13 bases between them. The CDR3 protein is CASSAHSGDEQFF. CDR3 coding DNA: TGTGCCAGCAGCGCGCACTCAGGGGATGAGCAGTTCTTC.